This TCR beta chain was sequenced in a study of blood T cell repertoires in COVID-19. Overall study context: Acute and convalescent COVID-19 specimens originated in the United States, Italy and Spain. PBMCs, B-cell-depleted T cells, or T cells provided the cDNA or gDNA that made up the material.

The germline gives CDR1 SGHVS, CDR2 FQNEAQ. The CDR3 length is 17 residues. V lost 5 bases to trimming and J lost 2 bases; unmatched junction nucleotides: 12. Enrollment of patients from Seattle took place during active infection, with longitudinal follow-up. In the original processing: Amplification from reference gene primers served as the basis for estimated nucleated cell counts. Method: immunoSEQ multiplex PCR; TCRdb's copy keeps in-frame clones and lacks some. Clonal size and the V and J genes are those of that table, whereas D and trimming came from the DNA. The sample yields tens of thousands of clones, approximately 85% seen once.

The chain joins TRBV7-8 to TRBJ1-3, with 7 bases that match TRBD1. Sequencing was performed on peripheral blood. This TCR came from a woman aged 80 or older with COVID-19, enrolled during active disease. In DNA, the CDR3 is TGTGCCAGCAGCCCCCGGGGGCAGGGGGGCACTGGAAACACCATATATTTT. This encodes CASSPRGQGGTGNTIYF.